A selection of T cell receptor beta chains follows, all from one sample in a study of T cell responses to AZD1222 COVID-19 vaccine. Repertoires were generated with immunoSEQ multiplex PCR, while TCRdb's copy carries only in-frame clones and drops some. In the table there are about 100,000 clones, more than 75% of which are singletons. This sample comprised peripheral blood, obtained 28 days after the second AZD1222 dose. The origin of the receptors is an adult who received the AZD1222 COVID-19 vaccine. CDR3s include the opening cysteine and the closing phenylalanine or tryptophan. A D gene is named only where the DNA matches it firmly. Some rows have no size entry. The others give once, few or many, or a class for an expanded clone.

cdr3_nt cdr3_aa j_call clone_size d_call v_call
TGTGCCAGCAGCCGAGAGGGGCCCCGCGAGAACACTGAAGCTTTCTTT CASSREGPRENTEAFF TRBJ1-1 - - TRBV7-9
TGTGCCAGCAGCAAAGCGCTGAACTTTAGGGGCAATCAGCCCCAGCATTTT CASSKALNFRGNQPQHF TRBJ1-5 - - TRBV21-1
TGTGCCAGCAGCCAATTTCTCGCCGGGGTAGATACGCAGTATTTT CASSQFLAGVDTQYF TRBJ2-3 - - TRBV3-1/TRBV3-2
TGTGCCAGCAGCTTGAGGGACGGCTCCTACGAGCAGTACTTC CASSLRDGSYEQYF TRBJ2-7 - - TRBV5-6
TGTGCCATGCAGGGGGACAGGGGTCATGGCTACACCTTC CAMQGDRGHGYTF TRBJ1-2 - TRBD1 TRBV7-9
TGTGCCAGTAGTACCACAGGTCAAGGCTCTGGAAACACCATATATTTT CASSTTGQGSGNTIYF TRBJ1-3 once - TRBV19
TGTGCCAGCAGTGAAAAGGGGCCCGGTAAAAATGAGCAGTTCTTC CASSEKGPGKNEQFF TRBJ2-1 - - TRBV2
TGTGCCAGCAGCATGGGGGGCGGAGATACGCAGTATTTT CASSMGGGDTQYF TRBJ2-3 - - TRBV13
TGTGCCAGCAGCTTGGGAGCGGGAGGGCCCCACGGGGAGCTGTTTTTT CASSLGAGGPHGELFF TRBJ2-2 - TRBD2 TRBV5-5
TGCGCCAGCAGCACGGGACTAGCGGGAGCCCGCCTGAATGAGCAGTTCTTC CASSTGLAGARLNEQFF TRBJ2-1 - TRBD2 TRBV5-1
TGTGCCGCGGCGGCGGTAGGGGCCTACAATGAGCAGTTCTTC CAAAAVGAYNEQFF TRBJ2-1 - - TRBV5-4
TGCGCCAGCGGGACAGGGGGTGAAAAACTGTTTTTT CASGTGGEKLFF TRBJ1-4 - TRBD1 TRBV5-1
TGTGCCAGCAGTAGACACGACCAGGCCCCCTACGAGCAGTACTTC CASSRHDQAPYEQYF TRBJ2-7 - - TRBV27
TGTGCCAGCAGCTTGGCTTGGCAGGGTTCGTTTTCGTACGAGCAGTACTTC CASSLAWQGSFSYEQYF TRBJ2-7 few - TRBV5-5
TGTGCCAGCAGTGAACGCTCCGAAAAACTGTTTTTT CASSERSEKLFF TRBJ1-4 - - TRBV6-1
TGTGCCAGCAGTCTACAGGGGGCCGGTGAAAAACTGTTTTTT CASSLQGAGEKLFF TRBJ1-4 - TRBD1 TRBV14
TGTGCCAGCAGCTTCGGGACAGGGGCCTACGAGCAGTACTTC CASSFGTGAYEQYF TRBJ2-7 - TRBD1 TRBV7-6